Listed here are 12 T cell receptor beta chains from one sample, sequenced in a study of blood T cell repertoires in COVID-19. The method was immunoSEQ multiplex PCR; TCRdb's version includes in-frame clones alone and lacks a portion of them. The table has about 190,000 clones, approximately 80% seen once. Material: peripheral blood. The receptors come from a woman between 50 and 59 years old with acute or convalescent COVID-19.

Ten or more counts support this clone. The chain joins TRBV6-5 to TRBJ1-6; D not certain. CDR3 length: 15 residues. The V end lost 9 bases, the J end lost 5 bases, and 17 bases lay between the germline ends. Germline lookup yields CDR1 MNHEY and CDR2 SVGAGI. CDR3 sequence reads: CASTRVTPDNSPLHF. The CDR3 DNA reads TGTGCCAGTACGCGAGTGACTCCGGATAATTCACCCCTCCACTTT.

The chain has TRBV5-1 and TRBJ1-1; 9 nucleotides match TRBD1. Germline values: CDR1 SGHRS, CDR2 YFSETQ. This CDR3 comprises 14 residues. V trimming: 7 bases; J trimming: 7 bases; junction bases outside the gene matches: 11. The CDR3 sequence is CASERGQGISEAFF. DNA of the CDR3: TGCGCCAGCGAGCGGGGACAGGGTATCAGTGAAGCTTTCTTT.

The CDR3 sequence: CASSRPGQGEAFF. The CDR3 nucleotides read TGTGCCAGCTCACGACCGGGACAGGGAGAAGCTTTCTTT. The rearrangement uses TRBV18 and TRBJ1-1, with 9 bases fitting TRBD1. The length of the CDR3 is 13 residues. Trimming cost V 4 bases and J 8 bases; bases outside gene matches: 5. CDR1 is KGHSH, CDR2 LQKENI, per germline. Complete variable domain (other parts from reference TRBV18 and TRBJ1-1): NAGVMQNPRHLVRRRGQEARLRCSPMKGHSHVYWYRQLPEEGLKFMVYLQKENIIDESGMPKERFSAEFPKEGPSILRIQQVVRGDSAAYFCASSRPGQGEAFFGQGTRLTVV.

This sequence joins TRBV7-9 and TRBJ1-3; the match to TRBD1 covers 9 bases. Germline CDR1 SEHNR, CDR2 FQNEAQ (reference sequence). V shed 4 bases and J 1 base; nucleotides not matched to a gene: 5. This CDR3 region has 16 residues. The CDR3 nucleotides read TGTGCCAGCAGCTCCCGGGACAGGGATTCTGGAAACACCATATATTTT. It yields the protein CASSSRDRDSGNTIYF.

The CDR3 protein is CASSLDTNYGYTF. CDR3 nucleotide sequence: TGCGCCAGCAGCTTGGACACCAACTATGGCTACACCTTC. The J gene is TRBJ1-2, the V gene TRBV5-1, with unresolved D. Trimming shortened V by 0 bases and J by 2 bases, and 5 bases separated the two germline ends. The CDR3 extends over 13 amino acids. Looked up from germline, CDR1 is SGHRS and CDR2 is YFSETQ. Filled out from reference TRBV5-1 and TRBJ1-2, the complete variable domain reads KAGVTQTPRYLIKTRGQQVTLSCSPISGHRSVSWYQQTPGQGLQFLFEYFSETQRNKGNFPGRFSGRQFSNSRSEMNVSTLELGDSALYLCASSLDTNYGYTFGSGTRLTVV.

Turning to this clone: Other DNA sequences within the sample encode an identical CDR3. This chain uses TRBV9 with TRBJ2-7; TRBD2 agrees at 8 bases. Looked up from germline, CDR1 is SGDLS and CDR2 is YYNGEE. V shed 0 bases and J 0 bases; nucleotides not matched to a gene: 2. There are 15 residues in the CDR3. As DNA, the CDR3 is TGTGCCAGCAGCGTAGAGGCGGGGGGCTCCTACGAGCAGTACTTC. This translates into CASSVEAGGSYEQYF.

This sequence joins TRBV9 and TRBJ2-3, with no clear D. CDR3 size: 14 residues. The V end lost 2 bases, the J end lost 0 bases, and 7 bases lay between the germline ends. Germline CDR1 and CDR2: SGDLS and YYNGEE. The CDR3 coding sequence is TGTGCCAGCAGCGTGGTACAAAGCACAGATACGCAGTATTTT. Encoded protein: CASSVVQSTDTQYF.

This chain joins TRBV28 and TRBJ2-7; 8 positions agree with TRBD2. The V gene end was trimmed by 7 bases and the J gene end by 0 bases; junction bases not matched to a gene: 2. From germline, CDR1 is MDHEN and CDR2 SYDVKM. The CDR3 length is 13 residues. The CDR3: CASNGGASYEQYF. The DNA of the CDR3 is TGTGCCAGCAACGGGGGGGCCTCCTACGAGCAGTACTTC.

In this sample, this clone turned up a few times. V and J are TRBV18 and TRBJ1-3; the D is unclear. CDR3 length equals 11 residues. The V gene lost 6 bases and the J gene lost 4 bases, with 4 bases spanning the gap. Germline CDR1 KGHSH, CDR2 LQKENI. The DNA of the CDR3 is TGTGCCAGCTCGTCAGGAAACACCATATATTTT. Translating it yields CASSSGNTIYF.

This rearrangement joins TRBV7-8 to TRBJ2-7; tentatively, D is TRBD2 (5 bases). V was clipped by 4 bases and J by 2 bases, with 12 bases between them. This CDR3 is 14 amino acids long. Looked up from germline, CDR1 is SGHVS and CDR2 is FQNEAQ. The CDR3: CASSYVAGPYEQYF. CDR3 nucleotides: TGTGCCAGCAGCTACGTGGCGGGCCCCTACGAGCAGTACTTC.

In this sample, this clone turned up a few times. CDR3 in amino acids: CASSGTSGSRSYNEQFF. The CDR3 DNA reads as TGCGCCAGCAGTGGGACTAGCGGGAGTAGATCCTACAATGAGCAGTTCTTC. This chain connects TRBV10-2 to TRBJ2-1; 13 bases agree with TRBD2. V lost 4 bases to trimming and J lost 1 base; unmatched junction nucleotides: 4. Germline values: CDR1 WSHSY, CDR2 SAAADI. The length of the CDR3 is 17 residues.

The CDR3 loop is CASSLDSRNTEAFF. DNA for the CDR3: TGTGCCAGTAGTCTTGACAGTCGGAACACTGAAGCTTTCTTT. The chain uses TRBV19 and TRBJ1-1, with a tentative D call TRBD1 (5 bases). Germline V gene data show CDR1 as LNHDA and CDR2 as SQIVND (reference sequence). Trimming stripped 5 bases from V and 1 base from J, with 11 bases between. This CDR3 has 14 amino acids.